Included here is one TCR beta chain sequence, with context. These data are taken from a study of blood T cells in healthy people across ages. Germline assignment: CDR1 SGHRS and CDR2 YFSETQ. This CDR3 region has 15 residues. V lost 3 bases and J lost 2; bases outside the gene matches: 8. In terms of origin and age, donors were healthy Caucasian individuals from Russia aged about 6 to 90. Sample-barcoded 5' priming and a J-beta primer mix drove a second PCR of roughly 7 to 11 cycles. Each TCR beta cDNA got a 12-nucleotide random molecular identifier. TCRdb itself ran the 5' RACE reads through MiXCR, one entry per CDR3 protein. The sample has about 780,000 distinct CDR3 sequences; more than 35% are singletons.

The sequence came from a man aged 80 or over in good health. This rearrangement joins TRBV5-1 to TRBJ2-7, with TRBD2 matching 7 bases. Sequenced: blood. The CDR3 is CASSWGGSATYEQYF. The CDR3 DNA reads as TGCGCCAGCAGCTGGGGCGGGAGCGCCACCTACGAGCAGTACTTC.